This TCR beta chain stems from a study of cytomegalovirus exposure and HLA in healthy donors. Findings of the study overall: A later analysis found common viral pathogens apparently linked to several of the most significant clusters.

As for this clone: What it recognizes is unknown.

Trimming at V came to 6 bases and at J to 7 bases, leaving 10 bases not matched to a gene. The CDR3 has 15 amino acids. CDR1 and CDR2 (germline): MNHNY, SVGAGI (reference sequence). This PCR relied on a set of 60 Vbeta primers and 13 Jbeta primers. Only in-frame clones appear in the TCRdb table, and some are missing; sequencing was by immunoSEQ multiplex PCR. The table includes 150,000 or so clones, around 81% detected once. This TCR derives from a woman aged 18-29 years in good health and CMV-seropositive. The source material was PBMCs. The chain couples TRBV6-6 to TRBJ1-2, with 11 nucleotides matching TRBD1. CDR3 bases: TGTGCCAGCAGCGCTCGGACAGGGGGCGCGTCTGGCTACACCTTC. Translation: CASSARTGGASGYTF.